Below, 24 T cell receptor beta chains from the same sample are listed, as sequenced in a study of response to subunit inactivated influenza vaccine. TCRdb re-derived calls from the RT-PCR reads in MiXCR, one entry per CDR3 protein. The top ten hold 6.5% to 8.5% of the sample, which has around 760,000 distinct CDR3 sequences, approximately 15% seen once. The sample consisted of PBMCs from blood, taken about 14 days before vaccination. The receptors come from a man over 45 who received an inactivated influenza vaccine.

V is TRBV20-1 and J is TRBJ1-6, with D perhaps matching TRBD1 (6 bases). CDR1 DFQATT and CDR2 SNEGSKA come from the germline V gene (reference sequence). With 4 bases removed from V and 7 bases from J, the gap between germline ends came to 11 bases. CDR3 size: 13 residues. The CDR3 loop reads CSANDRINSPLHF. CDR3 in DNA: TGCAGTGCTAACGACAGGATAAATTCACCCCTCCACTTT.

The chain joins TRBV18 to TRBJ2-6, with D tentatively TRBD1 (6 bases). This CDR3 contains 19 residues. The ends were cut back, 2 bases at V and 0 bases at J, with 17 bases in the middle. In germline, CDR1 is KGHSH, CDR2 LQKENI. CDR3 nucleotides: TGTGCCAGCTCACCATATTCTTGGACAGAACGCTCTGGGGCCAACGTCCTGACTTTC. The encoded protein is CASSPYSWTERSGANVLTF.

The rearrangement links TRBV5-1 to TRBJ2-3, with D perhaps matching TRBD2 (7 bases). With 0 bases removed from V and 2 bases from J, the gap between germline ends came to 16 bases. The germline V gene has CDR1 SGHRS and CDR2 YFSETQ. The CDR3 extends over 17 amino acids. The CDR3 bases are TGCGCCAGCAGCTTGGCGGGGCGGGGGCTACCCACAGATACGCAGTATTTT. It is translated as CASSLAGRGLPTDTQYF.

The V and J genes are TRBV29-1 and TRBJ2-1; tentatively, D is TRBD1 (7 bases). Germline loops: CDR1 SQVTM, CDR2 ANQGSEA. This CDR3 contains 13 residues. V lost 8 bases and J lost 7, with 18 bases in between. In nucleotides, the CDR3 is TGCAGCTCTCCGGAGGGGGCTGGGAATGAGCAGTTCTTC. Its protein product is CSSPEGAGNEQFF.

This clonotype occurred a few times. The V and J genes are TRBV9 and TRBJ2-4, with D perhaps being TRBD1 or TRBD2 (5 bases each). The V gene lost 2 bases and the J gene lost 8 bases, with 11 bases spanning the gap. In germline, CDR1 is SGDLS, CDR2 YYNGEE. The CDR3 contains 13 residues. In DNA, the CDR3 is TGTGCCAGCAGCGTCCCCGGGGCGGACATTCAGTACTTC. It translates to CASSVPGADIQYF.

This clonotype came up many times. The chain links TRBV5-1 to TRBJ2-7, with D perhaps matching TRBD2 (6 bases). V shed 1 base and J shed 0 bases, with 20 bases lying between them. Germline values: CDR1 SGHRS, CDR2 YFSETQ. This CDR3 is 18 amino acids long. The CDR3 DNA sequence: TGCGCCAGCAGCTTGCAAGCCAGTAGCGGAATCTTCTCCTACGAGCAGTACTTC. Translated, it gives CASSLQASSGIFSYEQYF.

The rearrangement uses TRBV10-3 and TRBJ2-7; D possibly corresponds to TRBD1 (5 bases). Between the trimmed V and J ends, which lost 4 bases and 4 bases, there was a span of 14 bases. The CDR3 length is 14 residues. From germline, CDR1 is ENHRY and CDR2 SYGVKD. The CDR3 DNA reads TGTGCCATCAGTGGGGCAGGGAAATTATACGAGCAGTACTTC. Its protein product is CAISGAGKLYEQYF.

The gene calls are TRBV29-1 and TRBJ2-1; 11 bases fit TRBD2. CDR3 length: 13 residues. J lost 8 bases, V lost 4 bases, and 4 bases had no gene match. Germline V gives CDR1 SQVTM, CDR2 ANQGSEA. The CDR3 coding sequence is TGCAGCGTTGTTAGCGGGGGGGCCTATGAGCAGTTCTTC. Translating it yields CSVVSGGAYEQFF.

This clonotype was counted ten times or more. V is TRBV3-1 and J is TRBJ2-7, with unresolved D. CDR1 is LGHDT, CDR2 YNNKEL, per germline (reference sequence). The ends were cut back, 3 bases at V and 0 bases at J, with 3 bases in the middle. The CDR3 is 12 amino acids. The CDR3 reads CASSQSSYEQYF. CDR3 sequence (DNA): TGTGCCAGCAGCCAGAGCTCCTACGAGCAGTACTTC.

This clonotype was counted at least ten times. The chain links TRBV12-3 or TRBV12-4 to TRBJ2-7; 7 nucleotides line up with TRBD1. J was trimmed by 5 bases and V by 0 bases; bases with no gene match: 1. The CDR3 runs 13 residues. CDR3 in amino acids: CASSLAGTDEQYF. Here the CDR3 DNA reads TGTGCCAGCAGTTTAGCAGGGACAGACGAGCAGTACTTC.

The gene calls are TRBV12-3 or TRBV12-4 and TRBJ2-7, with 7 bases lining up with TRBD1. The V and J ends lost 6 bases and 6 bases, in that order; junction bases with no gene match: 8. CDR3 length equals 13 residues. The CDR3 bases are TGTGCCAGCAGGTTACAGGGGTTGGTCGAGCAGTACTTC. Amino acids: CASRLQGLVEQYF.

The genes are TRBV7-8 and TRBJ2-2; the D gene could be TRBD1 or TRBD2 (5 bases each). Germline V gene data show CDR1 as SGHVS and CDR2 as FQNEAQ. V lost 5 bases and J lost 6, with 19 bases in between. The CDR3 extends over 16 amino acids. This CDR3 is CASSQGYRRSAGELFF. As DNA, the CDR3 is TGTGCCAGCAGCCAGGGATACAGGAGGAGCGCCGGGGAGCTGTTTTTT.

This clonotype has only a few counts. The rearrangement joins TRBV10-3 to TRBJ1-1, with D unclear. The CDR3 covers 13 residues. V was shortened by 6 bases and J by 1 base, with 9 bases between the two germline ends. CDR1 and CDR2 from the germline V gene are ENHRY and SYGVKD. CDR3 nucleotides: TGTGCCATCAGAGAAGGGTCGAACACTGAAGCTTTCTTT. Its protein is CAIREGSNTEAFF.

This clonotype came up many times. V usage is TRBV7-9 and J usage is TRBJ1-1; 12 bases are a match to TRBD1. V trimming: 5 bases; J trimming: 8 bases; junction bases outside the gene matches: 9. Germline assignment: CDR1 SEHNR and CDR2 FQNEAQ (reference sequence). The CDR3 spans 15 residues. Here the CDR3 reads CASSRGTGTGGEAFF. CDR3 DNA sequence: TGTGCCAGCAGCCGAGGAACCGGGACAGGGGGCGAAGCTTTCTTT. The full variable domain, rest sourced from reference TRBV7-9 and TRBJ1-1, is DTGVSQNPRHKITKRGQNVTFRCDPISEHNRLYWYRQTLGQGPEFLTYFQNEAQLEKSRLLSDRFSAERPKGSFSTLEIQRTEQGDSAMYLCASSRGTGTGGEAFFGQGTRLTVV.

Comments on this clonotype: A junction boundary mismatches the germline segment, possibly from a read error. The CDR3, as DNA: TGTGCCAGCATCTTACGAGGCGGGAACACCGGGGAGCTGTTTTTT. Its translation: CASILRGGNTGELFF. The rearrangement links TRBV7-8 to TRBJ2-2; D uncertain. The germline CDR1 and CDR2 sequences are SGHVS and FQNEAQ. This CDR3 contains 15 residues.

The chain couples TRBV6-6 to TRBJ2-7, with 8 bases identical to TRBD2. The germline gives CDR1 MNHNY, CDR2 SVGAGI (reference sequence). The CDR3 consists of 13 residues. V lost 0 bases to trimming and J lost 6 bases; unmatched junction nucleotides: 1. The CDR3, as DNA: TGTGCCAGCAGTTACTCAGCGGGGGCCGAGCAGTACTTC. It encodes CASSYSAGAEQYF.

This clonotype was seen a few times. The chain carries TRBV27 and TRBJ2-1, with 15 nucleotides matching TRBD2. The CDR3 is made up of 17 amino acids. V dropped 1 base and J dropped 6; count of bases not matched to a gene: 4. Per the germline V gene, CDR1 is MNHEY and CDR2 is SMNVEV (reference sequence). The CDR3 loop is CASSLWVGLAGGNEQFF. CDR3 DNA sequence: TGTGCCAGCAGTTTATGGGTGGGACTAGCGGGAGGCAATGAGCAGTTCTTC.

The rearrangement uses TRBV7-9 and TRBJ2-6, with a weak D call TRBD1 (5 bases). With 5 bases removed from V and 1 base from J, the gap between germline ends came to 9 bases. CDR3 length: 15 amino acids. Germline V gives CDR1 SEHNR, CDR2 FQNEAQ (reference sequence). The CDR3 loop is CASSGRDSGANVLTF. The CDR3 bases are TGTGCCAGCAGCGGCAGGGATTCTGGGGCCAACGTCCTGACTTTC.

V is TRBV20-1 and J is TRBJ2-1; D possibly matches TRBD1 or TRBD2 (6 bases each). With 6 bases removed from V and 5 bases from J, the gap between germline ends came to 23 bases. Germline CDR1 reads DFQATT; CDR2 reads SNEGSKA (reference sequence). CDR3 length equals 16 residues. For the CDR3, the DNA is TGCAGTGCCGAAGCTAACAAGGGGGGACTCCACAATGAGCAGTTCTTC. It codes for CSAEANKGGLHNEQFF.

The chain recombines TRBV4-2 with TRBJ1-4, with D unresolved. This CDR3 is built from 15 residues. Germline lookup yields CDR1 LGHNA and CDR2 YNFKEQ. The germline V and J ends were trimmed by 1 base and 8 bases, with 14 bases remaining between them. The CDR3 bases are TGTGCCAGCAGCCAAGTGTGGGGTGGGAGAGAAAAACTGTTTTTT. It translates to CASSQVWGGREKLFF.

The chain uses TRBV7-2 and TRBJ2-7; TRBD1 agrees at 7 bases. CDR1 is SGHTA and CDR2 is FQGNSA in the germline V gene. J lost 1 base, V lost 2 bases, and 2 bases had no gene match. The CDR3 extends over 14 amino acids. As DNA, the CDR3 is TGTGCCAGCAGCTTACAGGGGGAGTCCTACGAGCAGTACTTC. As protein: CASSLQGESYEQYF.

In this sample, this clonotype turned up a few times. This sequence joins TRBV15 and TRBJ2-7, with 7 positions matching TRBD2. Germline CDR1 and CDR2: LNHNV and YYDKDF (reference sequence). CDR3 length equals 14 residues. With 0 bases clipped from V and 4 bases from J, the junction kept 3 bases outside the gene matches. CDR3 sequence: CATSREPGGYEQYF. CDR3 sequence (DNA): TGTGCCACCAGCAGAGAGCCGGGGGGATACGAGCAGTACTTC.

This clonotype was detected only a few times. The chain combines TRBV4-2 with TRBJ2-5; D unclear. Trimming removed 2 bases at V and 3 bases at J, with 7 bases between. Germline V CDR1 and CDR2: LGHNA, YNFKEQ. The CDR3 is 13 residues long. The CDR3 coding sequence is TGTGCCAGCAGCCAATATCAAGAAGAGACCCAGTACTTC. As protein: CASSQYQEETQYF.

This clonotype was recorded a few times. In DNA form, the CDR3 reads TGCAGTGCTAGGAGACTAGCGGGGACTTCTTCAACAGATACGCAGTATTTT. This gives the protein CSARRLAGTSSTDTQYF. The chain carries TRBV20-1 and TRBJ2-3; TRBD2 agrees at 11 bases. J gave up 3 bases and V 3 bases, and 11 bases lay outside the gene matches. Germline V lookup: CDR1 DFQATT, CDR2 SNEGSKA (reference sequence). The CDR3 runs 17 residues.